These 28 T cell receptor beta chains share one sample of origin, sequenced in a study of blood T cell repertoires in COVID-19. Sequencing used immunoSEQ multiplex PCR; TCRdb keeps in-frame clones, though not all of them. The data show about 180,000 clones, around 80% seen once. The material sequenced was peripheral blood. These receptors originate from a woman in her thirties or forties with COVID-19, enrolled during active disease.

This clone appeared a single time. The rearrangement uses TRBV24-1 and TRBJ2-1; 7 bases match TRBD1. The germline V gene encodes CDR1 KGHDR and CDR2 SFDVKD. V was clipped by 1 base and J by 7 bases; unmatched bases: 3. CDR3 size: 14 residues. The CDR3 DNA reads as TGTGCCACCAGTGATTTACACAGGGGAAATGAGCAGTTCTTC. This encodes CATSDLHRGNEQFF.

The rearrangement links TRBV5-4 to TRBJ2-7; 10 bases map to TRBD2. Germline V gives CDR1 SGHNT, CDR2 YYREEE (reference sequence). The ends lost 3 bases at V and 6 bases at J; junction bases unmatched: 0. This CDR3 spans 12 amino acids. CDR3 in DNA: TGTGCCAGCAGCTGGACTAGCGGCGAGCAGTACTTC. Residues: CASSWTSGEQYF. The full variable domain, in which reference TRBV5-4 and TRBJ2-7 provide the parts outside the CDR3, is ETGVTQSPTHLIKTRGQQVTLRCSSQSGHNTVSWYQQALGQGPQFIFQYYREEENGRGNFPPRFSGLQFPNYSSELNVNALELDDSALYLCASSWTSGEQYFGPGTRLTVT.

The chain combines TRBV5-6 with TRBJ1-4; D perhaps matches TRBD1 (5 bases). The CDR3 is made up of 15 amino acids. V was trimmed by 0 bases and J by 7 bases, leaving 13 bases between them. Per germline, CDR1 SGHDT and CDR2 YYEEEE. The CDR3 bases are TGTGCCAGCAGCTTGGCATCCAGGGAAAGTGAAAAACTGTTTTTT. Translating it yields CASSLASRESEKLFF.

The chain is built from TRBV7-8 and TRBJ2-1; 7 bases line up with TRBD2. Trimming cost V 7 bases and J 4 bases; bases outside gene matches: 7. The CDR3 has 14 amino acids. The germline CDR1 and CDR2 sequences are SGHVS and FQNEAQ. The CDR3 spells CASKPLAEYNEQFF. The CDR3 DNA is TGTGCCAGCAAACCGCTAGCGGAATACAATGAGCAGTTCTTC.

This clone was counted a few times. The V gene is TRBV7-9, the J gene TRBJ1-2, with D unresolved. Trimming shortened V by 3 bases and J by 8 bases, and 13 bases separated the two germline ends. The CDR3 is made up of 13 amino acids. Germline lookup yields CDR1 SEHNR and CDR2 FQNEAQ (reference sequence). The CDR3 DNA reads TGTGCCAGCAGCTTCGGTACGGTAGAAGGCTACACCTTC. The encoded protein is CASSFGTVEGYTF.

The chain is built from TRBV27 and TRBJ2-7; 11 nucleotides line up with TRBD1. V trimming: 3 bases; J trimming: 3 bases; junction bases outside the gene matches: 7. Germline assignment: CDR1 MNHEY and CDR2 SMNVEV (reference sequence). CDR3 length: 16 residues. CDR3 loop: CASSLGPGQGDYEQYF. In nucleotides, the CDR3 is TGTGCCAGCAGTTTGGGGCCGGGACAGGGGGACTACGAGCAGTACTTC.

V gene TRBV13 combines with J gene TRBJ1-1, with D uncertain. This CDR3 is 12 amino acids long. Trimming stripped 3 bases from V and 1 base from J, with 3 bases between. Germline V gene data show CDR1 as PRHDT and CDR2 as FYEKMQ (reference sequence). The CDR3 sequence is CASSFRNTEAFF. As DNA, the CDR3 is TGTGCCAGCAGCTTCAGGAACACTGAAGCTTTCTTT.

The CDR3 nucleotides read TGTGCCAGCAGTTACACGGGCGTAGGGGGCAATGAGCAGTTCTTC. This encodes CASSYTGVGGNEQFF. The V and J genes are TRBV6-5 and TRBJ2-1; TRBD1 is a possible D gene (6 bases). Between the trimmed V and J ends, which lost 2 bases and 6 bases, there was a span of 14 bases. Germline V gene data show CDR1 as MNHEY and CDR2 as SVGAGI. The CDR3 runs to 15 residues.

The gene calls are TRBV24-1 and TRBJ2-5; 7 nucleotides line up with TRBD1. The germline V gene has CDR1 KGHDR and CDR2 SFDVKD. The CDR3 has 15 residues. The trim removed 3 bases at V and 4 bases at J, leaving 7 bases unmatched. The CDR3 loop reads CATSDPRQGGETQYF. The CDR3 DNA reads TGTGCCACCAGTGATCCTCGACAGGGCGGAGAGACCCAGTACTTC.

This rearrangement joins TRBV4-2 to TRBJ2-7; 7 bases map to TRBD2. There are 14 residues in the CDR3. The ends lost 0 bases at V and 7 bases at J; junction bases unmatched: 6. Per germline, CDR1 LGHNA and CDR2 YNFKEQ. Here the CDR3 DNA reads TGTGCCAGCAGCCAAGACCGGGAGGTGCGGGAGCAGTACTTC. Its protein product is CASSQDREVREQYF.

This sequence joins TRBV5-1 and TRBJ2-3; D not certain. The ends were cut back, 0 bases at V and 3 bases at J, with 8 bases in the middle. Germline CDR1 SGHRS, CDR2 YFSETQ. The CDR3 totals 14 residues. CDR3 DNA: TGCGCCAGCAGCTTGGCGGTCCGGACAGATACGCAGTATTTT. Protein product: CASSLAVRTDTQYF. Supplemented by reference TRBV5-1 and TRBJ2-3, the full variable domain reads KAGVTQTPRYLIKTRGQQVTLSCSPISGHRSVSWYQQTPGQGLQFLFEYFSETQRNKGNFPGRFSGRQFSNSRSEMNVSTLELGDSALYLCASSLAVRTDTQYFGPGTRLTVL.

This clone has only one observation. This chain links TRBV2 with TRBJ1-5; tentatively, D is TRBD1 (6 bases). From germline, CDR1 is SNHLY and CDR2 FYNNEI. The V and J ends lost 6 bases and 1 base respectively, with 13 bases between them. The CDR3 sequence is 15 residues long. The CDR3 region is CASRREGGSNQPQHF. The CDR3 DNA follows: TGTGCCAGCAGGAGGGAAGGGGGAAGCAATCAGCCCCAGCATTTT.

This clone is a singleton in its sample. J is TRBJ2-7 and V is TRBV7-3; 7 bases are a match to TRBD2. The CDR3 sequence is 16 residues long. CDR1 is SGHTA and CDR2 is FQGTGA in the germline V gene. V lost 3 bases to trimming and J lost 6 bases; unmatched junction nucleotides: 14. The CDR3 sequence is CASSFEPAGSVREQYF. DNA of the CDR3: TGTGCCAGCAGCTTCGAACCAGCGGGATCTGTCCGCGAGCAGTACTTC. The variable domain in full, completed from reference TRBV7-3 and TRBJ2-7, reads GAGVSQTPSNKVTEKGKYVELRCDPISGHTALYWYRQSLGQGPEFLIYFQGTGAADDSGLPNDRFFAVRPEGSVSTLKIQRTERGDSAVYLCASSFEPAGSVREQYFGPGTRLTVT.

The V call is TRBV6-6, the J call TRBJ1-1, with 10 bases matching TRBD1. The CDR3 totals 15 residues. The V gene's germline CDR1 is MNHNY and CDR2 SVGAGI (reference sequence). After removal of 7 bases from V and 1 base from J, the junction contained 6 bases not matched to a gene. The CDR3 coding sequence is TGTGCCAGCAAAAGGGACAGGGGTGGGAACACTGAAGCTTTCTTT. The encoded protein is CASKRDRGGNTEAFF.

This chain's CDR3 is CASSHLGSGTEAFF. DNA of the CDR3: TGCGCCAGCAGCCATCTGGGCTCTGGTACTGAAGCTTTCTTT. The genes are TRBV4-1 and TRBJ1-1; D gene unclear. Trimming took off 3 bases at V and 5 bases at J, with 13 bases between the two ends. Germline-derived CDR1 and CDR2 are MGHRA and YSYEKL. The CDR3 runs 14 residues.

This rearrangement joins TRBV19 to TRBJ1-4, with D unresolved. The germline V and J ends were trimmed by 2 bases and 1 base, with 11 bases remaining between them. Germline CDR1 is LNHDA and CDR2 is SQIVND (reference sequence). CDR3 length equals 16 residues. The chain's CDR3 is CASSITRAGTNEKLFF. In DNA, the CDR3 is TGTGCCAGTAGTATAACGCGGGCGGGAACTAATGAAAAACTGTTTTTT. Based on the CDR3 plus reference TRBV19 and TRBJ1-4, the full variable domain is DGGITQSPKYLFRKEGQNVTLSCEQNLNHDAMYWYRQDPGQGLRLIYYSQIVNDFQKGDIAEGYSVSREKKESFPLTVTSAQKNPTAFYLCASSITRAGTNEKLFFGSGTQLSVL.

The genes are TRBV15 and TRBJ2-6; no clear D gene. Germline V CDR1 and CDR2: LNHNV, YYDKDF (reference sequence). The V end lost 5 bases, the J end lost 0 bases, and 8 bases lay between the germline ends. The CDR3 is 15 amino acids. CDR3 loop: CATSAELSGANVLTF. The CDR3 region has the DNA TGTGCCACCAGCGCGGAGCTCTCTGGGGCCAACGTCCTGACTTTC.

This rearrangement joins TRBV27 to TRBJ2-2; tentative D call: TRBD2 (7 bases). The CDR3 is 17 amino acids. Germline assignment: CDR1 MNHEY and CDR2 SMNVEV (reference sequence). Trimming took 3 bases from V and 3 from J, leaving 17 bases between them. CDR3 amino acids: CASSLAPGGSDTGELFF. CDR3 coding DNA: TGTGCCAGCAGTTTGGCTCCGGGGGGCTCTGACACCGGGGAGCTGTTTTTT.

In nucleotides, the CDR3 is TGTGCCAGCAGTCACCAGCAGGGGTTCCTCAAGAACACTGAAGCTTTCTTT. It encodes CASSHQQGFLKNTEAFF. The chain is built from TRBV6-6 and TRBJ1-1, with D possibly TRBD1 on 6 matching bases. V was clipped by 5 bases and J by 1 base, with 20 bases between them. The germline gives CDR1 MNHNY, CDR2 SVGAGI (reference sequence). The CDR3 runs to 17 residues.

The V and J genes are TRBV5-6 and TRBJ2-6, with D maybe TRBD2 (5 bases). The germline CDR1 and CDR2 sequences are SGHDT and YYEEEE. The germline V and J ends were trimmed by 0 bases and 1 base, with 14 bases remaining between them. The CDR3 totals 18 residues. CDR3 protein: CASSLGELRLSGANVLTF. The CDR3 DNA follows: TGTGCCAGCAGCTTGGGGGAGCTGCGTCTGTCTGGGGCCAACGTCCTGACTTTC.

The CDR3 protein is CASSLGTGEHYGYTF. The CDR3 DNA reads TGTGCCAGCAGCTTAGGGACAGGGGAACACTATGGCTACACCTTC. This chain joins TRBV7-9 and TRBJ1-2; 9 nucleotides align to TRBD1. V dropped 1 base and J dropped 3; count of bases not matched to a gene: 3. The CDR3 covers 15 residues. Per germline, CDR1 SEHNR and CDR2 FQNEAQ (reference sequence).

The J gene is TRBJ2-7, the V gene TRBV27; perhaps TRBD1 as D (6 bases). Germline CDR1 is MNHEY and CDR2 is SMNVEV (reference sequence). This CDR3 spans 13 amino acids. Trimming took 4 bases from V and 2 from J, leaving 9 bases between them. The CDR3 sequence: CASSYRATYEQYF. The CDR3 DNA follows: TGTGCCAGCAGTTACAGGGCCACCTACGAGCAGTACTTC.

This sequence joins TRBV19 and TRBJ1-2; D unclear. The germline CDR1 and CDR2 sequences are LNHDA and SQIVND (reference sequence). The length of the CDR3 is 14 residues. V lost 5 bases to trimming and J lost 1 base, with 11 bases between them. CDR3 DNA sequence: TGTGCCAGTAGTCCCCCGGGGTATAACTATGGCTACACCTTC. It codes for CASSPPGYNYGYTF.

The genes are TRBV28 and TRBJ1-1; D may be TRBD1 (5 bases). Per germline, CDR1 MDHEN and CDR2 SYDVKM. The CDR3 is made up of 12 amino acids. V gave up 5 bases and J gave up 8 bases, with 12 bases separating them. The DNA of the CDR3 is TGTGCCAGCAGTGCCATCCGGGGGGAAGCTTTCTTT. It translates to CASSAIRGEAFF.

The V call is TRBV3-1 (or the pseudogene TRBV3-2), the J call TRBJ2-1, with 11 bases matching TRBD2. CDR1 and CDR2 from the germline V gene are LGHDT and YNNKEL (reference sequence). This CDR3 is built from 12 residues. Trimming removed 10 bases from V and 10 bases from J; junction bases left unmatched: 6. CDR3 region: CATGTSGLEQFF. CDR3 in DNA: TGTGCCACCGGGACTAGCGGACTAGAGCAGTTCTTC.

The CDR3 region has the DNA TGCGCCAGCAGCTTGGAGGCCAGGGGGTCAATGGGTACGCAGTATTTT. The encoded protein is CASSLEARGSMGTQYF. The gene calls are TRBV5-1 and TRBJ2-3; 7 nucleotides agree with TRBD1. Germline V lookup: CDR1 SGHRS, CDR2 YFSETQ. With 0 bases clipped from V and 8 bases from J, the junction kept 12 bases outside the gene matches. CDR3 length equals 16 residues. The whole variable domain, remainder taken from reference TRBV5-1 and TRBJ2-3, is KAGVTQTPRYLIKTRGQQVTLSCSPISGHRSVSWYQQTPGQGLQFLFEYFSETQRNKGNFPGRFSGRQFSNSRSEMNVSTLELGDSALYLCASSLEARGSMGTQYFGPGTRLTVL.

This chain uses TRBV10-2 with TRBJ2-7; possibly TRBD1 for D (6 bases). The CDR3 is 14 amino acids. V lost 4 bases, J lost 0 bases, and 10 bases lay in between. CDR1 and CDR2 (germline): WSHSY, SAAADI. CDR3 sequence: CASSGQALSYEQYF. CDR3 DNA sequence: TGCGCCAGCAGTGGACAGGCCCTCTCCTACGAGCAGTACTTC.

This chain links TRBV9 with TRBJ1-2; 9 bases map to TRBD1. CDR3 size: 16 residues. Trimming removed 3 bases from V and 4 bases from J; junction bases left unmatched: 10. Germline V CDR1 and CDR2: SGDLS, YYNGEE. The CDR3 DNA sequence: TGTGCCAGCAGCGACCCGACAGGGGGGATTTTCTATGGCTACACCTTC. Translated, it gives CASSDPTGGIFYGYTF.